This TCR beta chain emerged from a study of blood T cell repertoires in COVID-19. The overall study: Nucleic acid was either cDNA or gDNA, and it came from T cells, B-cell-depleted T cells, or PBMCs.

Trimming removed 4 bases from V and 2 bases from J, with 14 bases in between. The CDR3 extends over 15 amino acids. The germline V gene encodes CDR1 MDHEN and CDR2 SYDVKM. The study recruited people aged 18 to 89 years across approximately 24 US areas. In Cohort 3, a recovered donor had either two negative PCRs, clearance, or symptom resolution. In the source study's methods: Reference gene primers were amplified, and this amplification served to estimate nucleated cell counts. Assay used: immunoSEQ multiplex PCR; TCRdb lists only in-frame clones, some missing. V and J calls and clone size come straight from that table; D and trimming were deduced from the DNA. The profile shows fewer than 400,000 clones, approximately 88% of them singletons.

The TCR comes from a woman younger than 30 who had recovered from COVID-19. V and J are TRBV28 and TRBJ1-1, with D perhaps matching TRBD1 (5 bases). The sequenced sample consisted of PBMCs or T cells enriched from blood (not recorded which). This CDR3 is CASSSRDSSNTEAFF. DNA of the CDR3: TGTGCCAGCAGTTCCCGCGACAGCAGCAACACTGAAGCTTTCTTT.